Below, 20 T cell receptor beta chains from the same sample are listed, as sequenced in a study of graft-versus-host responses after intestinal transplantation. The protocol was immunoSEQ multiplex PCR, while the TCRdb copy is restricted to in-frame clones and leaves out a portion. The table has 80,000 to 90,000 clones, just under 95% seen once. No antigen has been assigned to these receptors. Sequenced here: unstimulated CD4+ T cells sorted from spleen or lymph node cells, sampled before intestinal transplant. Receptors originate from a human donor who received an intestinal transplant.

The V and J genes are TRBV5-6 and TRBJ1-3, with 11 bases matching TRBD1. CDR3 size: 16 residues. Germline CDR1 and CDR2: SGHDT and YYEEEE. V was clipped by 2 bases and J by 4 bases; unmatched bases: 5. CDR3 in amino acids: CASSFGQGADGNTIYF. CDR3 DNA: TGTGCCAGCAGCTTTGGACAGGGGGCAGACGGAAACACCATATATTTT.

The V gene is TRBV15, the J gene TRBJ1-5, with D possibly being TRBD1 (5 bases). The germline gives CDR1 LNHNV, CDR2 YYDKDF (reference sequence). The length of the CDR3 is 14 residues. Trimming cost V 1 base and J 7 bases, with 11 bases left between them. CDR3 sequence: CATSRVGGEQPQHF. The CDR3 DNA is TGTGCCACCAGCAGAGTGGGGGGGGAACAGCCCCAGCATTTT.

V usage is TRBV27 and J usage is TRBJ1-1; the match to TRBD1 covers 9 bases. CDR1 MNHEY and CDR2 SMNVEV come from the germline V gene (reference sequence). The CDR3 extends over 16 amino acids. Losses at the gene ends were 6 bases for V and 6 bases for J; bases not matched to a gene: 14. CDR3 bases: TGTGCCAGCAGGAACCGGGAACAGGGGGCGCGGGCTGAAGCTTTCTTT. This translates into CASRNREQGARAEAFF.

V and J are TRBV28 and TRBJ1-5, with 8 nucleotides matching TRBD1. The CDR3 runs 17 residues. V was pared by 3 bases and J by 2 bases, with 9 bases of the junction left unmatched. Germline CDR1 reads MDHEN; CDR2 reads SYDVKM. CDR3 nucleotide sequence: TGTGCCAGCAGTTTGGTGACAGGGGTAGAGGGCAATCAGCCCCAGCATTTT. Encoded protein: CASSLVTGVEGNQPQHF. Filled out from reference TRBV28 and TRBJ1-5, the complete variable domain reads DVKVTQSSRYLVKRTGEKVFLECVQDMDHENMFWYRQDPGLGLRLIYFSYDVKMKEKGDIPEGYSVSREKKERFSLILESASTNQTSMYLCASSLVTGVEGNQPQHFGDGTRLSIL.

CDR3 amino acids: CASSSSLTRLGGHEQFF. Written as DNA, the CDR3 is TGTGCCAGCAGCTCCTCTCTGACTCGTCTCGGGGGGCATGAGCAGTTCTTC. V is TRBV11-1 and J is TRBJ2-1; a weak D match, TRBD2 (7 bases). The length of the CDR3 is 17 residues. V was shortened by 4 bases and J by 8 bases, with 24 bases between the two germline ends. CDR1 SGHAT and CDR2 FQDESV come from the germline V gene (reference sequence).

This chain uses TRBV28 with TRBJ1-5, with 9 nucleotides matching TRBD1. Germline V gene data show CDR1 as MDHEN and CDR2 as SYDVKM. The trim removed 3 bases at V and 5 bases at J, leaving 14 bases unmatched. The CDR3 is 18 amino acids. This chain's CDR3 is CASSFRRHRTGGHQPQHF. CDR3 in DNA: TGTGCCAGCAGTTTCAGGCGGCACAGAACAGGGGGCCATCAGCCCCAGCATTTT.

The rearrangement links TRBV6-4 to TRBJ2-2; 7 bases map to TRBD1. V lost 2 bases to trimming and J lost 0 bases; unmatched junction nucleotides: 3. The germline V gene has CDR1 MRHNA and CDR2 SNTAGT. This CDR3 is built from 16 residues. CDR3 nucleotides: TGTGCCAGCAGTGACGACAGGGCCACGAACACCGGGGAGCTGTTTTTT. Translating gives CASSDDRATNTGELFF.

The rearrangement joins TRBV5-1 to TRBJ1-6, with D perhaps TRBD1 (5 bases). Deletions cut 2 bases from V and 4 bases from J, with 7 bases between. Germline V CDR1 and CDR2: SGHRS, YFSETQ. This CDR3 comprises 14 residues. The chain's CDR3 is CASSFDRYNSPLHF. Here the CDR3 DNA reads TGCGCCAGCAGCTTCGACAGATATAATTCACCCCTCCACTTT.

This chain joins TRBV6-6 and TRBJ1-2, with D hard to call. Germline CDR1 and CDR2: MNHNY and SVGAGI (reference sequence). The CDR3 is 12 amino acids. V dropped 8 bases and J dropped 2 bases, with 9 bases sitting between them. CDR3 nucleotides: TGTGCCAGCGGCGGAGAGAACTATGGCTACACCTTC. Protein product: CASGGENYGYTF.

The chain links TRBV18 to TRBJ2-4; 10 nucleotides agree with TRBD1. Germline V gene sequence: CDR1 KGHSH, CDR2 LQKENI. CDR3 size: 17 residues. After removal of 4 bases from V and 0 bases from J, the junction contained 6 bases not matched to a gene. The CDR3 DNA is TGTGCCAGCTCACTACGGGGGGACAGGGGAGCCAAAAACATTCAGTACTTC. It is translated as CASSLRGDRGAKNIQYF.

The rearrangement links TRBV7-3 to TRBJ2-3; either TRBD1 or TRBD2 may fit D (5 bases each). CDR1 and CDR2 (germline): SGHTA, FQGTGA. V was trimmed by 6 bases and J by 4 bases, leaving 20 bases between them. The CDR3 loop spans 16 amino acids. The CDR3 loop is CASRGLGEHTADTQYF. As DNA, the CDR3 is TGTGCCAGCAGAGGTCTAGGGGAGCACACGGCAGATACGCAGTATTTT.

The chain joins TRBV18 to TRBJ2-3, with D perhaps matching TRBD2 (6 bases). The germline V gene encodes CDR1 KGHSH and CDR2 LQKENI. This CDR3 region has 14 residues. The V and J ends lost 3 bases and 5 bases respectively, with 12 bases between them. DNA for the CDR3: TGTGCCAGCTCACCGGGGACTGCTCGAGATACGCAGTATTTT. It specifies CASSPGTARDTQYF.

CDR3 in DNA: TGTGCCAGCAGCCAGGGGACAGCGGGAGGGAGGGATACGCAGTATTTT. Residues: CASSQGTAGGRDTQYF. This chain connects TRBV4-2 to TRBJ2-3; 10 bases are shared with TRBD2. The CDR3 has 16 residues. Germline V gives CDR1 LGHNA, CDR2 YNFKEQ. With 3 bases clipped from V and 6 bases from J, the junction kept 9 bases outside the gene matches.

The sample holds one count of this clone. The chain uses TRBV6-1 and TRBJ1-3, with D maybe TRBD1 (6 bases). The CDR3 consists of 16 residues. The germline gives CDR1 MNHNS, CDR2 SASEGT. Trimming left V 3 bases short and J 0 bases short, with 12 bases between. The CDR3 DNA reads TGTGCCAGCAGTGACAGGGGAACAAACTCTGGAAACACCATATATTTT. Translated: CASSDRGTNSGNTIYF.

This sequence joins TRBV4-1 and TRBJ1-1, with TRBD1 as a possible D gene (5 bases). Trimming left V 1 base short and J 1 base short, with 10 bases between. Germline V gene lookup returns CDR1 MGHRA and CDR2 YSYEKL. The CDR3 length is 15 residues. The CDR3 region is CASSQGTNENTEAFF. CDR3 sequence (DNA): TGCGCCAGCAGCCAAGGGACAAACGAGAACACTGAAGCTTTCTTT.

The J gene is TRBJ2-1, the V gene TRBV5-1; weak D call: TRBD2 (5 bases). Trimming removed 3 bases at V and 4 bases at J, with 5 bases between. Looked up from germline, CDR1 is SGHRS and CDR2 is YFSETQ. The CDR3 covers 12 residues. CDR3 in DNA: TGCGCCAGCAGCTGGGAGTACAATGAGCAGTTCTTC. Its protein is CASSWEYNEQFF.

V and J are TRBV5-1 and TRBJ2-7; D tentatively reads TRBD1 or TRBD2 (5 bases each). This CDR3 region has 16 residues. V was shortened by 3 bases and J by 6 bases, with 22 bases between the two germline ends. CDR1 and CDR2 from the germline V gene are SGHRS and YFSETQ. CDR3 nucleotides: TGCGCCAGCAGCTCCTTCGGCGGGCAGGGTTTAGGCGAGCAGTACTTC. This translates into CASSSFGGQGLGEQYF.

This rearrangement joins TRBV2 to TRBJ2-7; D is unclear. CDR1 and CDR2 (germline): SNHLY, FYNNEI. This CDR3 contains 16 residues. The V gene lost 2 bases and the J gene lost 2 bases, with 16 bases spanning the gap. The CDR3 nucleotides read TGTGCCAGCAGTGAATCCCAGTCACTCCCAGCCTACGAGCAGTACTTC. Its translation is CASSESQSLPAYEQYF.

V and J are TRBV2 and TRBJ2-1; 8 nucleotides agree with TRBD2. The germline V gene encodes CDR1 SNHLY and CDR2 FYNNEI. The CDR3 runs 15 residues. Trimming removed 4 bases from V and 7 bases from J; junction bases left unmatched: 9. CDR3 sequence: CASSAQRELYNEQFF. The CDR3 DNA reads as TGTGCCAGCAGTGCGCAGCGGGAGCTTTATAATGAGCAGTTCTTC.

This clone was found a few times. This chain links TRBV30 with TRBJ1-5; no firm D call. Trimming removed 3 bases at V and 3 bases at J, with 6 bases between. Germline CDR1 reads GTSNPN; CDR2 reads SVGIG (reference sequence). The CDR3 is 12 residues long. Written as DNA, the CDR3 is TGTGCCTGGAGCCTGAACAATCAGCCCCAGCATTTT. It translates to CAWSLNNQPQHF.